This T cell receptor (beta chain) was captured in a study of blood T cell repertoires in COVID-19 (TCRdb year 2020). Background on the whole study: Samples covering the acute and convalescent phases of COVID-19 were provided by collaborators in the United States, Italy and Spain. The material from the prospective study consisted of cDNA or gDNA derived from T cells, B-cell-depleted T cells, or PBMCs. Deeply sampled blood TCRbeta repertoires from subjects exposed to, actively infected with, or recovered from COVID-19 were included in the dataset. A freely available public database, intended as a resource for researchers studying the immune response to SARS-CoV-2, is where the repertoires were released. Samples were obtained from the ongoing ImmuneRACE study (first 160 participants) and from 1,254 subjects provided by 6 global collaborators. Nearly every sample came with metadata listing a de-identified subject ID, COVID-19 status, age in years and sex. Where available, HLA class I and class II types were taken from metadata supplied by the sample provider and were not determined by assay-based typing. What the study reported, not specific to this receptor: How much clinical and demographic metadata was included differed by source and by participant, and the metadata was provided uncurated.

As for this clone: Its antigen remains undetermined. No qualities accompany the bases; no much larger clone lies one base away.

The immunoSEQ Assay, a bias-controlled multiplex PCR, was used to amplify TCRbeta CDR3 regions from genomic DNA. Under the source paper's analysis protocol: Nucleated cell counts per sample were estimated from amplification of reference gene primers within the assay. To quantify the absolute abundance of each unique TCRbeta CDR3 rearrangement, sequence reads were collapsed and filtered. For each sample, productive Simpson clonality was calculated as the square root of Simpson's diversity index over productive rearrangements. As stored in TCRdb, this immuneACCESS dataset retains in-frame rearrangements with V and J assigned. A fraction of the clones does not appear; measured against another copy, unresolved V genes explain less than half of the discrepancy, and the remainder lacks a known reason. Clonal size and the V and J genes are those of that table, whereas D and trimming came from the DNA. This sample gives about 200,000 clones in total; roughly four fifths of them show up just once. The ten largest clones represent roughly 8% of the sample.

One collaborating source in Seattle enrolled patients while the patients were actively infected and followed the patients over time throughout the course of disease. Whole blood was collected in K2EDTA tubes by collaborating institutions according to the institutions' own protocols. Collaborator samples were shipped for TCRbeta analysis as frozen whole blood, isolated PBMCs, or DNA extracted from either sample type. This TCR was recovered from a woman older than 75 with COVID-19, enrolled during active disease. Sequencing was performed on peripheral blood.

CDR3 reads: CATSGETGEELFF. The bases are TGTGCCACCTCCGGCGAAACAGGGGAGGAGCTGTTTTTT. The chain is encoded by TRBV19 joined to TRBJ2-2, with TRBD1 matching 7 junction bases. Spanning cysteine to phenylalanine, the CDR3 consists of 13 amino acids. The CDR3 DNA has 39 bases and is translated from base 1. For this chain, trimming is 10 bases at the V end and 10 bases at the J end, and the number of junction bases without a gene match is 12. According to the germline V gene (reference sequence), CDR1 reads LNHDA and CDR2 reads SQIVND.